This TCR beta chain was captured in a study of immune characteristics of hereditary and idiopathic chronic pancreatitis. On this clone: What it binds is unknown.

Germline V lookup: CDR1 LNHDA, CDR2 SQIVND (reference sequence). The CDR3 is 13 amino acids. Trimming took 3 bases from V and 0 from J, leaving 5 bases between them. Assay: immunoSEQ multiplex PCR; the TCRdb copy retains only in-frame clones and omits some. This table holds about 15,000 clones, 73% found once. Total pancreatectomy with islet autotransplantation was the source of the chronic pancreatitis pancreas tissue. Study-wide findings and caveats: TCRbeta diversity rose and clonality fell in both pancreatitis groups versus controls. Vbeta-Jbeta usage, including TRBV10, TRBV19, TRBV23 and TRBV5, differed by pancreatitis type.

This clonotype was sampled from a human donor with chronic pancreatitis. The V and J genes are TRBV19 and TRBJ1-1; D call uncertain. What was sequenced was pancreas tissue with hereditary chronic pancreatitis. This CDR3 reads CASSITLNTEAFF. CDR3 nucleotide sequence: TGTGCCAGTAGTATTACCCTGAACACTGAAGCTTTCTTT.